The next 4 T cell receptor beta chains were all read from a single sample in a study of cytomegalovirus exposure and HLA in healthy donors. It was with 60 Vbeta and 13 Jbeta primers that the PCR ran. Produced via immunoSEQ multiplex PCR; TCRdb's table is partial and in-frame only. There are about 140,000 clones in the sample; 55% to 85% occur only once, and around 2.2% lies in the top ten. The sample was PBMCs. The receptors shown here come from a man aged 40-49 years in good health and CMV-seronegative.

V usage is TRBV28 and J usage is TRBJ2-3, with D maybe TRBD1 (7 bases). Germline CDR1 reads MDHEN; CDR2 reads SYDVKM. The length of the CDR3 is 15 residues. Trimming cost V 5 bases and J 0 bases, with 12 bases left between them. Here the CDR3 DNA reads TGTGCCAGCAGTCAGTCAGGGGGGAGCACAGATACGCAGTATTTT. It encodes CASSQSGGSTDTQYF.

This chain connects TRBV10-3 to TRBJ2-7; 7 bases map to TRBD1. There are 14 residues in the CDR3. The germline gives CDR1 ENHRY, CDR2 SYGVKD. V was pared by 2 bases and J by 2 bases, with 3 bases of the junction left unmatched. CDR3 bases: TGTGCCATCAGTGAGAGAGGGGGCACCTACGAGCAGTACTTC. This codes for CAISERGGTYEQYF.

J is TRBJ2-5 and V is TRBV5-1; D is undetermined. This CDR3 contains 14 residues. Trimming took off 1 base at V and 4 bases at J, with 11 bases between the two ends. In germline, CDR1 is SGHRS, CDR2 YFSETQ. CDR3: CASSLLSIGETQYF. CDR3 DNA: TGCGCCAGCAGCTTGTTGTCCATCGGAGAGACCCAGTACTTC.

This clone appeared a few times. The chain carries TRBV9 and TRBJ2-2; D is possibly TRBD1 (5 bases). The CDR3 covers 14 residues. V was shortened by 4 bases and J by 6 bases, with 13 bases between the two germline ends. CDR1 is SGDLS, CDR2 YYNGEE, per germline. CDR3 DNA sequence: TGTGCCAGCAGCCCATGGACAAACCCCGGGGAGCTGTTTTTT. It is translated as CASSPWTNPGELFF.